This T cell receptor (beta chain) was documented in a study of CD8+CD57+ T cells in acquired aplastic anemia. Points from the study as a whole: Between patients and controls, CD8+ Simpson's diversity did not vary significantly.

Details on this clonotype: The antigen is undetermined.

Genomic DNA constituted the template upon which TCR beta VDJ and CDR3 profiling was performed. TCRdb reprocessed the reads with MiXCR, giving one entry per CDR3 protein. Here the sample spans around 190,000 distinct CDR3 sequences, approximately 48% being singletons. The V gene end was trimmed by 8 bases and the J gene end by 3 bases; junction bases not matched to a gene: 8. The V gene's germline CDR1 is ENHRY and CDR2 SYGVKD. The CDR3 loop spans 14 amino acids. Only patients with CD8+CD57+ cell expansion on flow cytometry were chosen for sequencing. V usage is TRBV10-3 and J usage is TRBJ2-7, with 9 bases identical to TRBD1. The receptor was isolated from a human donor with aplastic anemia. The material sequenced was sorted CD4+, CD8+, or CD8+CD57+ T cells (not recorded which) from PBMCs. Here the CDR3 DNA reads TGTGCCATCTGTGGGACAGGGAAGGGCTACGAGCAGTACTTC. Its protein is CAICGTGKGYEQYF.